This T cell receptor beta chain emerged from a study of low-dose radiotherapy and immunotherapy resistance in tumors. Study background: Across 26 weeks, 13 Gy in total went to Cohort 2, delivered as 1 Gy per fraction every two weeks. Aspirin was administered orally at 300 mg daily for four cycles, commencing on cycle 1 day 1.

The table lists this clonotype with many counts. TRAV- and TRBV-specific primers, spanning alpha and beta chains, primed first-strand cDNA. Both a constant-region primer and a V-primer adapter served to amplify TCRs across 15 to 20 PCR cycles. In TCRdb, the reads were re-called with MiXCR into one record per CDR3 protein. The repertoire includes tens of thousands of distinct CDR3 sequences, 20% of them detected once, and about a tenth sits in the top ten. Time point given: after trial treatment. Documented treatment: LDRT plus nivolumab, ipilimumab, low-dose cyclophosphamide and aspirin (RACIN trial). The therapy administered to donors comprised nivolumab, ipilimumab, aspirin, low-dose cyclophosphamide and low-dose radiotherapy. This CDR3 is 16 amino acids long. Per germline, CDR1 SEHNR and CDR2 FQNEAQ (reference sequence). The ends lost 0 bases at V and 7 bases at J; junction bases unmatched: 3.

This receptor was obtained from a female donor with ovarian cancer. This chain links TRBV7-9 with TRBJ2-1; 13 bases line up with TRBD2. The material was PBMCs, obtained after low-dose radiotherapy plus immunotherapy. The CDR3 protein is CASSLAPLAGGNEQFF. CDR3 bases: TGTGCCAGCAGCTTAGCGCCACTAGCGGGGGGGAATGAGCAGTTCTTC.